This T cell receptor (beta chain) was sequenced for a study of blood T cell repertoires in COVID-19. Study overall: Sites in the United States, Italy and Spain provided acute and convalescent COVID-19 samples. PBMCs, B-cell-depleted T cells, or T cells were the source of the cDNA or gDNA that made up the material.

Unmatched junction bases numbered 5, after V lost 0 bases and J lost 6 bases. CDR1 and CDR2 from the germline V gene are SGDLS and YYNGEE. The CDR3 has 15 residues. The authors' processing: Reference gene primers were amplified, and this amplification served to estimate nucleated cell counts. Assay used: immunoSEQ multiplex PCR; TCRdb lists only in-frame clones, some missing. For V, J and clone size, that table is used; D and trimming come from the DNA. The sample has a few hundred thousand clones; approximately 87% are singletons. V and J are TRBV9 and TRBJ2-1, with 8 bases lining up with TRBD2. The sequence came from a woman aged 45-60 years who had recovered from COVID-19. Sequenced material: peripheral blood. CDR3 residues: CASSVGSGRANEQFF. The CDR3 DNA sequence: TGTGCCAGCAGCGTAGGGAGCGGGAGAGCCAATGAGCAGTTCTTC.